This T cell receptor beta chain was identified in a study of cytomegalovirus exposure and HLA in healthy donors. Study background: A subsequent analysis reported that the approximately 120 validation repertoires were produced on the same platform that had also been used for the 600 to 800 first-cohort repertoires. Points from the study as a whole: Most TCRs appeared rarely, but some public TCRs recurred in many donors.

Germline CDR1 reads KGHSH; CDR2 reads LQKENI. V lost 3 bases, J lost 1 base, and 7 bases lay in between. The CDR3 contains 13 residues. The protocol was immunoSEQ multiplex PCR, while the TCRdb copy is restricted to in-frame clones and leaves out a portion. Of approximately 170,000 clones listed, roughly 85% were seen once; the top ten hold approximately 15%. A remark on this clone: Its antigen remains unidentified.

Sequenced sample: PBMCs. This clonotype was sampled from a man aged 18 to 29 in good health and CMV-seropositive. The genes are TRBV18 and TRBJ2-7, with D tentatively TRBD2 (5 bases). CDR3 amino acids: CASSPRESYEQYF. CDR3 nucleotide sequence: TGTGCCAGCTCACCGAGGGAGTCCTACGAGCAGTACTTC.